One sample yielded the 28 T cell receptor beta chains listed below, sequenced in a study of blood T cell repertoires in COVID-19. Clones were sequenced by immunoSEQ multiplex PCR, and TCRdb holds only the in-frame ones, with some missing. Among roughly 46,000 clones listed, over 75% were seen once. Source material: peripheral blood. These receptors were collected from a human donor with active COVID-19. The donor label of this sample is uncertain.

CDR3 region: CASSLRGTDRGPDTQYF. For the CDR3, the DNA is TGTGCCAGCAGCCTCCGGGGGACAGACAGGGGCCCAGATACGCAGTATTTT. The chain combines TRBV7-2 with TRBJ2-3; 8 bases are a match to TRBD1. The CDR3 runs 17 residues. Germline CDR1 SGHTA, CDR2 FQGNSA. Trimming at V came to 5 bases and at J to 4 bases, leaving 14 bases not matched to a gene.

The rearrangement joins TRBV5-8 to TRBJ1-5; no firm D call. Germline CDR1 is SGHTS and CDR2 is YDEGEE. The V end lost 4 bases, the J end lost 6 bases, and 20 bases lay between the germline ends. The CDR3 is made up of 16 amino acids. The CDR3 here is CASSRGVGVGSQPQHF. The CDR3 region has the DNA TGTGCCAGCAGCCGTGGGGTCGGGGTTGGGAGTCAGCCCCAGCATTTT. Together with reference TRBV5-8 and TRBJ1-5, the CDR3 gives the full variable domain: EAGVTQSPTHLIKTRGQQATLRCSPISGHTSVYWYQQALGLGLQFLLWYDEGEERNRGNFPPRFSGRQFPNYSSELNVNALELEDSALYLCASSRGVGVGSQPQHFGDGTRLSIL.

The rearrangement joins TRBV7-2 to TRBJ2-3, with 13 bases identical to TRBD2. The length of the CDR3 is 18 residues. With V trimmed by 5 bases and J by 0 bases, 8 bases remained unmatched. The germline V gene has CDR1 SGHTA and CDR2 FQGNSA. CDR3 region: CASSPRTSGSPSTDTQYF. In DNA, the CDR3 is TGTGCCAGCAGCCCACGGACTAGCGGGAGTCCCAGCACAGATACGCAGTATTTT.

The chain has TRBV3-1 (or the pseudogene TRBV3-2) and TRBJ1-1, with D uncertain. The V end was cut by 1 base, the J end by 4 bases, with 4 bases between. This CDR3 is 12 amino acids long. Germline assignment: CDR1 LGHDT and CDR2 YNNKEL (reference sequence). CDR3 residues: CASSQALTEAFF. The DNA for the CDR3 is TGTGCCAGCAGCCAAGCTCTCACTGAAGCTTTCTTT.

This clone was counted once. The gene calls are TRBV30 and TRBJ1-5, with D tentatively TRBD1 (6 bases). Germline CDR1 GTSNPN, CDR2 SVGIG (reference sequence). The CDR3 has 14 amino acids. V was shortened by 2 bases and J by 3 bases, with 11 bases between the two germline ends. The DNA for the CDR3 is TGTGCCTGGAGTCTGGACAGAATCAATCAGCCCCAGCATTTT. It yields the protein CAWSLDRINQPQHF.

This chain joins TRBV7-2 and TRBJ1-5; 7 bases are a match to TRBD1. The V and J ends lost 5 bases and 1 base, in that order; junction bases with no gene match: 8. CDR1 SGHTA and CDR2 FQGNSA come from the germline V gene. The CDR3 is made up of 16 amino acids. CDR3 protein: CASSLTGTASNQPQHF. CDR3 bases: TGTGCCAGCAGCCTCACTGGGACAGCCAGCAATCAGCCCCAGCATTTT.

The rearrangement uses TRBV20-1 and TRBJ2-1; D gene ambiguous. Trimming removed 5 bases from V and 7 bases from J, with 6 bases in between. This CDR3 is built from 10 residues. Germline V gene lookup returns CDR1 DFQATT and CDR2 SNEGSKA (reference sequence). As DNA, the CDR3 is TGCAGTGCTCTCCTTAATGAGCAGTTCTTC. Translating gives CSALLNEQFF.

This clone was found once. The V gene is TRBV25-1, the J gene TRBJ1-4; possible D gene TRBD1, 6 bases. The germline V and J ends were trimmed by 8 bases and 6 bases, with 13 bases remaining between them. CDR1 and CDR2 (germline): MGHDK, SYGVNS. The CDR3 sequence is 13 residues long. The CDR3 protein is CASRDILDEKLFF. In nucleotides, the CDR3 is TGTGCCAGCCGGGACATCCTGGATGAAAAACTGTTTTTT.

The chain recombines TRBV21-1 with TRBJ2-7; the D segment call TRBD1 is taken from the table without a DNA check. TRBV21-1 counts as a pseudogene. This CDR3 comprises 13 residues. DNA of the CDR3: TGTGCCAGCAGGGCCCTTGAAAACTACGAGCAGTACTTC. The encoded protein is CASRALENYEQYF.

CDR3 sequence: CASSLENGYTF. Here the CDR3 DNA reads TGTGCCAGCAGCCTAGAGAATGGCTACACCTTC. The rearrangement uses TRBV5-4 and TRBJ1-2, with D unclear. This CDR3 spans 11 amino acids. Looked up from germline, CDR1 is SGHNT and CDR2 is YYREEE (reference sequence). V lost 4 bases, J lost 6 bases, and 7 bases lay in between.

In this sample, this clone turned up a few times. The chain uses TRBV3-1 (or the pseudogene TRBV3-2) and TRBJ2-7; maybe TRBD1 (5 bases). Trimming stripped 4 bases from V and 2 bases from J, with 12 bases between. Per germline, CDR1 LGHDT and CDR2 YNNKEL (reference sequence). CDR3 size: 14 residues. This chain's CDR3 is CASSLGDGAYEQYF. In nucleotides, the CDR3 is TGTGCCAGCAGCCTAGGGGATGGGGCCTACGAGCAGTACTTC.

The chain carries TRBV11-3 and TRBJ2-1, with TRBD2 matching over 9 bases. The germline V gene encodes CDR1 SGHNT and CDR2 YENEEA. The CDR3 runs to 15 residues. V gave up 5 bases and J gave up 3 bases; unmatched junction bases: 5. The CDR3 here is CASSVAGEVYNEQFF. For the CDR3, the DNA is TGTGCCAGCAGCGTAGCGGGGGAGGTCTACAATGAGCAGTTCTTC.

The chain recombines TRBV19 with TRBJ1-1, with TRBD1 matching 7 bases. V was clipped by 6 bases and J by 3 bases; unmatched bases: 7. CDR3 length equals 14 residues. CDR1 LNHDA and CDR2 SQIVND come from the germline V gene (reference sequence). As DNA, the CDR3 is TGTGCCAGTAGCCCAACAGGGGAGGACACTGAAGCTTTCTTT. Its translation: CASSPTGEDTEAFF.

The V call is TRBV2, the J call TRBJ2-2; D is undetermined. CDR1 and CDR2 from the germline V gene are SNHLY and FYNNEI. The length of the CDR3 is 15 residues. V was cut by 6 bases and J by 0 bases, with 11 bases left in between. The CDR3 region has the DNA TGTGCCAGCAGGGCCGGAGAATCGAACACCGGGGAGCTGTTTTTT. It codes for CASRAGESNTGELFF.

The rearrangement links TRBV2 to TRBJ2-1, with TRBD2 as a possible D gene (5 bases). CDR1 is SNHLY, CDR2 FYNNEI, per germline. V was cut by 3 bases and J by 8 bases, with 17 bases left in between. This CDR3 has 15 amino acids. Here the CDR3 reads CASSEAGRTLHEQFF. CDR3 DNA: TGTGCCAGCAGTGAGGCGGGCCGGACGCTCCATGAGCAGTTCTTC.

The chain is built from TRBV10-1 and TRBJ1-6; D is perhaps TRBD1 (5 bases). The CDR3 is 13 residues long. The V gene lost 1 base and the J gene lost 11 bases, with 9 bases spanning the gap. Germline CDR1 WNHNN, CDR2 SYGVQD (reference sequence). The CDR3 nucleotides read TGCGCCAGCAGTGAGTGGAGGGACGCACCCCTCCACTTT. It translates to CASSEWRDAPLHF.

The chain recombines TRBV11-2 with TRBJ2-1, with 11 bases aligning to TRBD2. Per the germline V gene, CDR1 is SGHAT and CDR2 is FQNNGV. The CDR3 sequence is 15 residues long. V was pared by 5 bases and J by 4 bases, with 4 bases of the junction left unmatched. CDR3 in DNA: TGTGCCAGCAGCGTGACTAGCGGGATTTACAATGAGCAGTTCTTC. Protein sequence: CASSVTSGIYNEQFF.

The chain carries TRBV28 and TRBJ2-7; 7 bases line up with TRBD2. The CDR3 is 11 residues long. The V gene end was trimmed by 8 bases and the J gene end by 5 bases; junction bases not matched to a gene: 3. The germline CDR1 and CDR2 sequences are MDHEN and SYDVKM. CDR3 sequence: CASSGGHEQYF. The DNA of the CDR3 is TGTGCCAGCTCGGGGGGACACGAGCAGTACTTC. Full variable domain (outside the CDR3, taken from reference TRBV28 and TRBJ2-7): DVKVTQSSRYLVKRTGEKVFLECVQDMDHENMFWYRQDPGLGLRLIYFSYDVKMKEKGDIPEGYSVSREKKERFSLILESASTNQTSMYLCASSGGHEQYFGPGTRLTVT.

The chain joins TRBV27 to TRBJ1-5; D is ambiguous. With 5 bases removed from V and 0 bases from J, the gap between germline ends came to 8 bases. The germline V gene encodes CDR1 MNHEY and CDR2 SMNVEV (reference sequence). This CDR3 spans 14 amino acids. This chain's CDR3 is CASSRQDSNQPQHF. The CDR3, as DNA: TGTGCCAGCAGTCGGCAGGATAGCAATCAGCCCCAGCATTTT.

This clone was observed once. The CDR3: CASRDRVPGELFF. In nucleotides, the CDR3 is TGTGCCAGCAGGGACAGGGTCCCCGGGGAGCTGTTTTTT. This chain connects TRBV3-1 (or the pseudogene TRBV3-2) to TRBJ2-2; 8 bases are a match to TRBD1. CDR3 size: 13 residues. CDR1 is LGHDT and CDR2 is YNNKEL in the germline V gene (reference sequence). Trimming at V came to 6 bases and at J to 6 bases, leaving 3 bases not matched to a gene.

This rearrangement joins TRBV4-3 to TRBJ2-5; tentatively, D is TRBD2 (6 bases). Looked up from germline, CDR1 is LGHNA and CDR2 is YSLEER. V lost 0 bases to trimming and J lost 5 bases, with 13 bases between them. This CDR3 contains 15 residues. The CDR3 reads CASSQDTGVVETQYF. The CDR3 nucleotides are TGCGCCAGCAGCCAAGATACGGGAGTGGTGGAGACCCAGTACTTC.

The chain employs TRBV11-2 and TRBJ2-2, with D maybe TRBD2 (6 bases). CDR3 length: 16 residues. Germline CDR1 SGHAT, CDR2 FQNNGV. Trimming removed 6 bases from V and 1 base from J, with 15 bases in between. CDR3 in amino acids: CASRNRRGLNTGELFF. The CDR3 bases are TGTGCCAGCAGAAATCGACGGGGACTGAACACCGGGGAGCTGTTTTTT. Full variable domain (remainder filled in from reference TRBV11-2 and TRBJ2-2): EAGVAQSPRYKIIEKRQSVAFWCNPISGHATLYWYQQILGQGPKLLIQFQNNGVVDDSQLPKDRFSAERLKGVDSTLKIQPAKLEDSAVYLCASRNRRGLNTGELFFGEGSRLTVL.

V is TRBV28 and J is TRBJ2-1; possibly TRBD2 for D (6 bases). CDR3 size: 15 residues. Germline assignment: CDR1 MDHEN and CDR2 SYDVKM. Trimming left V 3 bases short and J 7 bases short, with 16 bases between. The CDR3 DNA is TGTGCCAGCAGTTTCGGGGCGGGACGTTTAAATGAGCAGTTCTTC. Its translation: CASSFGAGRLNEQFF.

The chain recombines TRBV4-2 with TRBJ2-3, with TRBD1 matching over 7 bases. J lost 2 bases, V lost 2 bases, and 22 bases had no gene match. This CDR3 is 21 amino acids long. CDR1 is LGHNA, CDR2 YNFKEQ, per germline. CDR3 in amino acids: CASSQPSRPLVTGTVTDTQYF. The CDR3 coding sequence is TGTGCCAGCAGCCAACCCTCCCGTCCCCTTGTGACCGGGACAGTCACAGATACGCAGTATTTT.

The chain couples TRBV27 to TRBJ2-1; 8 bases agree with TRBD2. CDR1 and CDR2 from the germline V gene are MNHEY and SMNVEV (reference sequence). This CDR3 has 15 amino acids. The V gene end was trimmed by 2 bases and the J gene end by 7 bases; junction bases not matched to a gene: 7. In DNA, the CDR3 is TGTGCCAGCAGTTTAGATACGGGGGGGAGAAATGAGCAGTTCTTC. This codes for CASSLDTGGRNEQFF.

The chain uses TRBV2 and TRBJ2-6, with a possible D match to TRBD1 (6 bases). The CDR3 is made up of 15 amino acids. The V and J ends lost 8 bases and 4 bases respectively, with 15 bases between them. CDR1 is SNHLY, CDR2 FYNNEI, per germline. The CDR3 reads CASGEQGAGANVLTF. DNA for the CDR3: TGTGCCAGCGGCGAACAGGGAGCAGGGGCCAACGTCCTGACTTTC.

Only a few counts were recorded for this clone. J is TRBJ2-3 and V is TRBV6-5; a weak D match, TRBD1 (6 bases). CDR3 length: 14 residues. Per germline, CDR1 MNHEY and CDR2 SVGAGI. With 6 bases removed from V and 4 bases from J, the gap between germline ends came to 14 bases. CDR3 loop: CASRAPGVADTQYF. The CDR3 DNA sequence: TGTGCCAGCAGGGCCCCAGGGGTCGCAGATACGCAGTATTTT.

The J gene is TRBJ2-7, the V gene TRBV4-1; a weak D match, TRBD2 (6 bases). This CDR3 is 15 amino acids long. CDR1 and CDR2 (germline): MGHRA, YSYEKL. Trimming took off 4 bases at V and 3 bases at J, with 16 bases between the two ends. CDR3 coding DNA: TGCGCCAGCAGCCGGGGAGGCAGCTATCTCTACGAGCAGTACTTC. Its protein is CASSRGGSYLYEQYF.